This entry is about one T cell receptor (beta chain). Antigen: not known. The data belong to a study of cytomegalovirus exposure and HLA in healthy donors. The PCR ran on 60 Vbeta and 13 Jbeta primers. Assay used: immunoSEQ multiplex PCR; TCRdb lists only in-frame clones, some missing. The sample table includes 70,000 or so clones. Germline-derived CDR1 and CDR2 are LNHDA and SQIVND (reference sequence). This CDR3 has 15 amino acids. The J segment lost 2 bases and the V segment lost 6 bases, leaving 8 bases of the junction unmatched. Study results and limitations: In a later analysis, a missense DCLRE1C variant was linked to TCR beta V- and J-gene trimming. Earlier results showed most TCR beta V segments being productive about 90% or about 30% of the time. One cluster of highly shared sequence variants probably arose as a sequencing artifact.

This sequence joins TRBV19 and TRBJ1-1; 8 bases map to TRBD1. This sequence originates from a middle-aged man in good health and CMV-seronegative. Sequencing input: PBMCs. In nucleotides, the CDR3 is TGTGCCAGTAGAACCCTCAGGGGGCCCAACACTGAAGCTTTCTTT. It yields the protein CASRTLRGPNTEAFF.